A selection of T cell receptor beta chains follows, all from one sample in a study of beta chain features in type 1 diabetes. The protocol was immunoSEQ multiplex PCR, while the TCRdb copy is restricted to in-frame clones and leaves out a portion. The sample carries 300,000 to 400,000 clones, over 9.5% recorded once. The sample taken for sequencing was naive CD4+ T cells from blood. Receptor source: a young man in good health. Each CDR3 is given with its conserved first and last residue. Each record gives: D gene, J gene, clone size, V gene, CDR3 DNA, CDR3 protein. A D gene is named only where the DNA matches it firmly. The size field is filled for only some rows; it gives once, few, many or a size class.

D: .; J: TRBJ2-1; size: .; V: TRBV6-5; DNA: TGTGCCAGCACCAACGGGGTTTACAATGAGCAGTTCTTC; CDR3: CASTNGVYNEQFF
D: .; J: TRBJ2-5; size: .; V: TRBV7-2; DNA: TGTGCCAGCGCCCCCCGCGGATTTCAAGAGACCCAGTACTTC; CDR3: CASAPRGFQETQYF
D: TRBD1; J: TRBJ2-4; size: few; V: TRBV7-3; DNA: TGTGCCAGCAGCTTAATGGGCCGGGACAGCATAGCCAAAAACATTCAGTACTTC; CDR3: CASSLMGRDSIAKNIQYF
D: .; J: TRBJ1-1; size: .; V: TRBV7-9; DNA: TGTGCCAGCAGCTTAGTAGGGGGAGCGATCGACACTGAAGCTTTCTTT; CDR3: CASSLVGGAIDTEAFF
D: TRBD2; J: TRBJ2-7; size: .; V: TRBV30; DNA: TGTGCCTGGAGTGTACTGGGACTAGCGAATGCCTACGAGCAGTACTTC; CDR3: CAWSVLGLANAYEQYF
D: .; J: TRBJ1-5; size: few; V: TRBV28; DNA: TGTGCCAGCAGTTTAGACAGGTCCGATCAGCCCCAGCATTTT; CDR3: CASSLDRSDQPQHF
D: TRBD1; J: TRBJ1-1; size: .; V: TRBV18; DNA: TGTGCCAGCTCATCTGGACAGGGTAGTGACACTGAAGCTTTCTTT; CDR3: CASSSGQGSDTEAFF
D: TRBD1; J: TRBJ2-5; size: few; V: TRBV18; DNA: TGTGCCAGCTCACCGGACAGGGAGGAGACCCAGTACTTC; CDR3: CASSPDREETQYF
D: .; J: TRBJ1-1; size: few; V: TRBV9; DNA: TGTGCCAGCAGCGTGGCCAGGAACACTGAAGCTTTCTTT; CDR3: CASSVARNTEAFF
D: .; J: TRBJ1-5; size: .; V: TRBV5-1; DNA: TGCGCCAGCAGCTTTTTAGTTAATCAGCCCCAGCATTTT; CDR3: CASSFLVNQPQHF
D: .; J: TRBJ2-1; size: few; V: TRBV28; DNA: TGTGCCAGCAGTGTACTTAGCTCCTACAATGAGCAGTTCTTC; CDR3: CASSVLSSYNEQFF
D: .; J: TRBJ1-1; size: few; V: TRBV6-5; DNA: TGTGCCAGCAGTTACCAGGTGGCCACTGAAGCTTTCTTT; CDR3: CASSYQVATEAFF
D: .; J: TRBJ2-7; size: few; V: TRBV5-6; DNA: TGTGCCAGCAGCTTGGCAGGGAGGAGCTCCTACGAGCAGTACTTC; CDR3: CASSLAGRSSYEQYF
D: .; J: TRBJ2-1; size: .; V: TRBV2; DNA: TGTGCCAGCAGTGTCCGGGGAAGCTCCTACAATGAGCAGTTCTTC; CDR3: CASSVRGSSYNEQFF
D: TRBD2; J: TRBJ2-7; size: few; V: TRBV7-2; DNA: TGTGCCAGCAGCTTAGCAATCGGACTAGCGGGCCCTTACGAGCAGTACTTC; CDR3: CASSLAIGLAGPYEQYF
D: .; J: TRBJ2-5; size: few; V: TRBV6-6; DNA: TGTGCCAGCAGCCCGGGAGTAGCTGAGACCCAGTACTTC; CDR3: CASSPGVAETQYF
D: .; J: TRBJ2-7; size: .; V: TRBV30; DNA: TGTGCCTGGAGTCCACTGTACGAGCAGTACTTC; CDR3: CAWSPLYEQYF
D: TRBD1; J: TRBJ2-7; size: few; V: TRBV5-1; DNA: TGCGCCAGCAGACACGACAGGGCCTACGAGCAGTACTTC; CDR3: CASRHDRAYEQYF
D: TRBD1; J: TRBJ2-2; size: .; V: TRBV19; DNA: TGTGCCAGTAGTATAGTGACAGGGGGAGACACCGGGGAGCTGTTTTTT; CDR3: CASSIVTGGDTGELFF
D: TRBD2; J: TRBJ2-7; size: .; V: TRBV9; DNA: TGTGCCAGCAGCGTAGCGGGAGGGTTAGACGAGCAGTACTTC; CDR3: CASSVAGGLDEQYF
D: .; J: TRBJ1-2; size: few; V: TRBV23-1; DNA: TGCGCCAGCAGTCATCTCGGGACTAACTATGGCTACACCTTC; CDR3: CASSHLGTNYGYTF
D: .; J: TRBJ2-7; size: .; V: TRBV4-3; DNA: TGCGCCAGCAGCCAAGATCTTGGGGGACTGGACGAGCAGTACTTC; CDR3: CASSQDLGGLDEQYF
D: .; J: TRBJ1-2; size: few; V: TRBV2; DNA: TGTGCCAGTTCCCGGGGGGGCTATGGCTACACCTTC; CDR3: CASSRGGYGYTF
D: .; J: TRBJ2-1; size: .; V: TRBV19; DNA: TGTGCCAGTAGTAAGGGCAGGGGGGTCGATGAGCAGTTCTTC; CDR3: CASSKGRGVDEQFF
D: .; J: TRBJ2-2; size: .; V: TRBV5-6; DNA: TGTGCCAGCAGTCTACCCTCGCACGATAACACCGGGGAGCTGTTTTTT; CDR3: CASSLPSHDNTGELFF
D: TRBD2; J: TRBJ2-1; size: .; V: TRBV29-1; DNA: TGCAGCGTTGAAGAATTCGGGACTAGCGGGAGAAATGAGCAGTTCTTC; CDR3: CSVEEFGTSGRNEQFF
D: .; J: TRBJ2-7; size: .; V: TRBV4-1; DNA: TGCGCCAGCAGCCCAGGGCCCTCCTACGAGCAGTACTTC; CDR3: CASSPGPSYEQYF
D: TRBD2; J: TRBJ2-7; size: .; V: TRBV18; DNA: TGTGCCAGCTCTCAGAACCCGACTAGCGGAACCTACGAGCAGTACTTC; CDR3: CASSQNPTSGTYEQYF
D: .; J: TRBJ2-2; size: .; V: TRBV9; DNA: TGTGCCAGCAGCGTAGCTACAAGGGGGACCGGGGAGCTGTTTTTT; CDR3: CASSVATRGTGELFF